These T cell receptor beta chains were read from a single sample in a study of regulatory T cells in long-lasting Graves disease. TCRdb reanalysed the multiplex PCR reads using MiXCR and keeps one entry per CDR3 protein. The top ten clones hold around 7.6% of a sample with about 430,000 distinct CDR3 sequences, over 12% of them seen once. The sample also formed part of further work on T cells in Graves' hyperthyroidism and ophthalmopathy.

Sequences were derived from peripheral blood mononuclear cells (PBMCs), sampled at new diagnosis, from a patient treated with antithyroid drugs. The receptors come from a woman in her forties with Graves disease. CDR3s include the opening cysteine and the closing phenylalanine or tryptophan. D genes are given only for firm matches. Clone size is stated in some rows and not others, as once, few, many or a class when expanded.

v_call	j_call	d_call	clone_size	cdr3_aa	cdr3_nt
TRBV3-1	TRBJ2-1	.	many	CASSQEGSWNEQFF	TGTGCCAGCAGCCAAGAAGGGAGTTGGAATGAGCAGTTCTTC
TRBV18	TRBJ2-7	.	many	CASSPYQGSSYEQYF	TGTGCCAGCTCACCATACCAGGGGAGCTCCTACGAGCAGTACTTC
TRBV13	TRBJ1-1	.	.	CASSLVRQGGYTEAFF	TGTGCCAGCAGCTTAGTGCGTCAAGGGGGGTACACTGAAGCTTTCTTT
TRBV9	TRBJ2-2	.	many	CASSVVGTGELFF	TGTGCCAGCAGCGTAGTTGGCACCGGGGAGCTGTTTTTT
TRBV6-1	TRBJ2-1	.	many	CASESSEYNEQFF	TGTGCCAGCGAGTCTAGCGAATACAATGAGCAGTTCTTC
TRBV20-1	TRBJ2-7	TRBD1	many	CSARIRDRGYEQYF	TGCAGTGCTAGGATCCGGGACAGGGGCTACGAGCAGTACTTC
TRBV11-2	TRBJ2-3	.	many	CASSLIQSPTDTQYF	TGTGCCAGCAGCTTAATCCAGAGTCCCACAGATACGCAGTATTTT
TRBV7-8	TRBJ2-7	.	few	CASSSRDTMREQYF	TGTGCCAGCAGCTCCCGGGACACGATGCGGGAGCAGTACTTC
TRBV5-1	TRBJ2-1	TRBD2	.	CASSPSGRRSYNEQFF	TGCGCCAGCAGCCCTAGCGGGAGGAGGTCCTACAATGAGCAGTTCTTC
TRBV29-1	TRBJ2-5	TRBD1	many	CSVEQDRGPQETQYF	TGCAGCGTTGAACAGGACAGGGGGCCCCAGGAGACCCAGTACTTC
TRBV6-1	TRBJ2-6	TRBD1	many	CASSTQLDRVTGANVLTF	TGTGCCAGCAGCACCCAGTTGGACAGGGTTACTGGGGCCAACGTCCTGACTTTC
TRBV6-2/TRBV6-3	TRBJ2-2	.	.	CASSFAPGAFGGELFF	TGTGCCAGCAGTTTTGCCCCAGGGGCTTTTGGCGGGGAGCTGTTTTTT
TRBV12-3/TRBV12-4	TRBJ2-2	TRBD2	many	CASSWGLAGVIGELFF	TGTGCCAGCAGTTGGGGACTAGCGGGAGTAATCGGGGAGCTGTTTTTT
TRBV15	TRBJ2-3	TRBD2	.	CATSRAGGRERDTQYF	TGTGCCACCAGCAGAGCGGGCGGGAGGGAAAGAGATACGCAGTATTTT
TRBV12-3/TRBV12-4	TRBJ2-1	TRBD1	.	CASSRSTGSSYNEQFF	TGTGCCAGCAGTCGGTCGACAGGGAGCTCCTACAATGAGCAGTTCTTC
TRBV5-6	TRBJ2-1	TRBD2	.	CARSSGTNYNEQFF	TGTGCCAGAAGCTCCGGGACTAACTACAATGAGCAGTTCTTC
TRBV18	TRBJ2-7	.	.	CASSSTTGDLGYEQYF	TGTGCCAGCTCGAGCACCACGGGGGACTTGGGCTACGAGCAGTACTTC
TRBV20-1	TRBJ2-5	.	.	CSASPDLKGTQYF	TGCAGTGCCAGTCCCGACTTAAAGGGGACCCAGTACTTC
TRBV9	TRBJ2-4	TRBD1	.	CASSARTGGRVDIQYF	TGTGCCAGCAGCGCTAGGACAGGGGGTCGGGTAGACATTCAGTACTTC
TRBV7-8	TRBJ1-5	TRBD1	.	CASSSDRGYNNQPQHF	TGTGCCAGCAGCTCGGACAGGGGGTACAACAATCAGCCCCAGCATTTT
TRBV7-2	TRBJ2-2	.	.	CASSSPDLGTGELFF	TGTGCCAGCAGCTCACCGGACTTAGGCACCGGGGAGCTGTTTTTT
TRBV28	TRBJ2-5	TRBD1	many	CASSLRTGLQETQYF	TGTGCCAGCAGTCTACGGACAGGGCTGCAAGAGACCCAGTACTTC
TRBV6-1	TRBJ1-1	TRBD1	many	CASSEVGTGAEAFF	TGTGCCAGCAGTGAAGTGGGGACAGGGGCTGAAGCTTTCTTT
TRBV7-8	TRBJ2-3	.	many	CASSLALAIRTDTQYF	TGTGCCAGCAGCTTAGCACTAGCCATTCGCACAGATACGCAGTATTTT